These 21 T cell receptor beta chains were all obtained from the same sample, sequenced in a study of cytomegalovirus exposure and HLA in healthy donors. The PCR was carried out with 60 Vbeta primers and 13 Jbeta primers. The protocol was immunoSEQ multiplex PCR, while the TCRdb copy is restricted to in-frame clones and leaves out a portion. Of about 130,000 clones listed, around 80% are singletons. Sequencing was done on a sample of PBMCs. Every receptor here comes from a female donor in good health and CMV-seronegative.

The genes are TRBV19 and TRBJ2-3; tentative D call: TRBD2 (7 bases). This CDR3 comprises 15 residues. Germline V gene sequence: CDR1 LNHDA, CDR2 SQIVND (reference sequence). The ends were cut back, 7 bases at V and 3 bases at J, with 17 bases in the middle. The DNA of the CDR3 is TGTGCCAGTACTGGGGGGGCACCCCGAACAGATACGCAGTATTTT. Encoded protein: CASTGGAPRTDTQYF.

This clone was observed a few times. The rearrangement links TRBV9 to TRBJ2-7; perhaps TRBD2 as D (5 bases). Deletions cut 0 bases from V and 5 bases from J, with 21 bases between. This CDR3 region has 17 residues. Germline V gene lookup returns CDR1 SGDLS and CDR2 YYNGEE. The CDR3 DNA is TGTGCCAGCAGCGTAGGGCTTCATGGTCTAGCTTCCCACGAGCAGTACTTC. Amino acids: CASSVGLHGLASHEQYF.

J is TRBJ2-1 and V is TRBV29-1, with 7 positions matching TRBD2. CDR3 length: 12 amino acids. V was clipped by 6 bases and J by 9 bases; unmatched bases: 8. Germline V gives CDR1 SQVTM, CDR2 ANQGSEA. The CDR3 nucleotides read TGCAGCGTCAGTGTGCGGGAGCGTGAGCAGTTCTTC. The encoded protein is CSVSVREREQFF.

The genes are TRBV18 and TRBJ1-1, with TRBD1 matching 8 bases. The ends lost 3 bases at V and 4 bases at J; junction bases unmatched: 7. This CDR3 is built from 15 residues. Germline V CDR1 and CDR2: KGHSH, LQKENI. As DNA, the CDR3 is TGTGCCAGCTCACCCCCCGACAGGGGCGGCACTGAAGCTTTCTTT. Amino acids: CASSPPDRGGTEAFF.

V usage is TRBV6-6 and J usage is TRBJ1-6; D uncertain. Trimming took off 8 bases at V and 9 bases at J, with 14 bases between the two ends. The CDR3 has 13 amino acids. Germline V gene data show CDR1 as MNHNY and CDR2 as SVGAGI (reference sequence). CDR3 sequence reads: CASSKEAGSPLHF. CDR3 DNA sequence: TGTGCCAGCTCGAAAGAAGCAGGTTCACCCCTCCACTTT.

The DNA of the CDR3 is TGTGCCAGCAGCCCCGTGACAGGGTCCAGCAATCAGCCCCAGCATTTT. Translation gives CASSPVTGSSNQPQHF. The rearrangement joins TRBV7-9 to TRBJ1-5, with 7 bases matching TRBD1. Trimming took 5 bases from V and 1 from J; bases not matched to a gene: 8. Germline V gene lookup returns CDR1 SEHNR and CDR2 FQNEAQ (reference sequence). This CDR3 has 16 residues.

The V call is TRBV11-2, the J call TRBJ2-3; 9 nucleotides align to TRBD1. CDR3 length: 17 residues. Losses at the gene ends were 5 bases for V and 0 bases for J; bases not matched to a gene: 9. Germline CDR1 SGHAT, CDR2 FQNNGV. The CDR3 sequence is CASSGQGSNASTDTQYF. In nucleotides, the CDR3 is TGTGCCAGCAGCGGACAGGGGTCCAATGCTAGCACAGATACGCAGTATTTT.

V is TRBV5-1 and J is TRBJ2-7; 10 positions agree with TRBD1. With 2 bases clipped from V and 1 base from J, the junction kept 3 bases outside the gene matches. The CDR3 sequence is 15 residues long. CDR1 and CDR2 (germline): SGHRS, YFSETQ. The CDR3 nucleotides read TGCGCCAGCAGCTTAGGACAGGGGGGATCCTACGAGCAGTACTTC. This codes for CASSLGQGGSYEQYF.

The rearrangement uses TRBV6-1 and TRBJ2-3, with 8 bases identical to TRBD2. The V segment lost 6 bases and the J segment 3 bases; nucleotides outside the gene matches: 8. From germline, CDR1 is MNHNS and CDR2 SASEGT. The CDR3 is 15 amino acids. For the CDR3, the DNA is TGTGCCAGCAGGCTCGGGGGGGAGAGGACAGATACGCAGTATTTT. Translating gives CASRLGGERTDTQYF.

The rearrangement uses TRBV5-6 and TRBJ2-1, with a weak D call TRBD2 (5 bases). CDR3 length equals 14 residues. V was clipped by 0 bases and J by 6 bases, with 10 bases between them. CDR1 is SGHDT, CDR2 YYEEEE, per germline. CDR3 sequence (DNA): TGTGCCAGCAGCTTGGTGAGGGATGCCAATGAGCAGTTCTTC. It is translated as CASSLVRDANEQFF.

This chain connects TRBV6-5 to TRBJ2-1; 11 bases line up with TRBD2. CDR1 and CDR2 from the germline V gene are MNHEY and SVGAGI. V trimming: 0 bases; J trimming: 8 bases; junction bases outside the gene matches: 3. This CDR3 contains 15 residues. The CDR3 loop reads CASSYSTSGAYEQFF. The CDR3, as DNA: TGTGCCAGCAGTTACTCGACTAGCGGGGCCTATGAGCAGTTCTTC.

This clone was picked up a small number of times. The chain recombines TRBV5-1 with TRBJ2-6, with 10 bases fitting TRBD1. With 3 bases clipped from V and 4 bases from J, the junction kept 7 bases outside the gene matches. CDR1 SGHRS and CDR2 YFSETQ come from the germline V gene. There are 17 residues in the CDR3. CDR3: CASSYGQGVRGANVLTF. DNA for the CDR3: TGCGCCAGCAGCTACGGACAGGGGGTTAGGGGGGCCAACGTCCTGACTTTC.

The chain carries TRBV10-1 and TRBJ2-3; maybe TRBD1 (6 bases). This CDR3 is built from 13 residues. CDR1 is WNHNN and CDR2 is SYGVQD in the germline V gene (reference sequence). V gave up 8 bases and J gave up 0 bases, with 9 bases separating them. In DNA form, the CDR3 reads TGCGCCAGCGGGGGCTACAGCACAGATACGCAGTATTTT. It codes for CASGGYSTDTQYF.

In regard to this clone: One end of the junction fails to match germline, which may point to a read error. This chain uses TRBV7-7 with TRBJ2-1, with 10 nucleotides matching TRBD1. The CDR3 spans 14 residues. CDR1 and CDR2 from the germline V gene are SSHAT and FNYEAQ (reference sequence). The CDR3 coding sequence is TGTGCTAGCAGCCTGGACAGGGGGGTGGGTGAGCAGTTCTTC. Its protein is CASSLDRGVGEQFF.

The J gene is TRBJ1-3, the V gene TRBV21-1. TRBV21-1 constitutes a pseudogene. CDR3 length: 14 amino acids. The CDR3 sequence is CASSKGGGVNTIYF. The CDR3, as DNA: TGTGCCAGCAGCAAAGGTGGGGGGGTAAACACCATATATTTT.

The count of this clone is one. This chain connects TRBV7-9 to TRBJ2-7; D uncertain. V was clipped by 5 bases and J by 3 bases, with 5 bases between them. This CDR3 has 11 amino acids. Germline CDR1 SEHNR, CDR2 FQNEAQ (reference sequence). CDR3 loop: CASSGVYEQYF. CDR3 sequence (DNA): TGTGCCAGCAGCGGAGTCTACGAGCAGTACTTC.

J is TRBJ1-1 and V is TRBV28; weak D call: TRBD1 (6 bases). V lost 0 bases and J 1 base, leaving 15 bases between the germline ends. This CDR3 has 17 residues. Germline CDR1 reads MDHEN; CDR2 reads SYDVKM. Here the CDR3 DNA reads TGTGCCAGCAGTTTATGGGGTAGAGGGGGTGCGAACACTGAAGCTTTCTTT. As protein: CASSLWGRGGANTEAFF.

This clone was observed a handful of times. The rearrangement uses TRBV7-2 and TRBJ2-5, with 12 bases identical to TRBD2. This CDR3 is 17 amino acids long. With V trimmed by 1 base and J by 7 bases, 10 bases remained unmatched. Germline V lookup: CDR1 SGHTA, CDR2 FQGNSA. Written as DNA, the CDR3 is TGTGCCAGCAGCTTAGTGGGGGGACTAGCGGGTGGGGGGACCCAGTACTTC. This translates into CASSLVGGLAGGGTQYF.

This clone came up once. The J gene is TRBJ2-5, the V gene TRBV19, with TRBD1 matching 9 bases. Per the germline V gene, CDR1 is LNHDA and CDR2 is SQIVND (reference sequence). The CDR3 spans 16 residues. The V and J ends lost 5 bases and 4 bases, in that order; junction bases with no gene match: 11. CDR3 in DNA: TGTGCCAGTAGTGCTTTGACAGGGGGTCCTCGAGAGACCCAGTACTTC. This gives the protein CASSALTGGPRETQYF.

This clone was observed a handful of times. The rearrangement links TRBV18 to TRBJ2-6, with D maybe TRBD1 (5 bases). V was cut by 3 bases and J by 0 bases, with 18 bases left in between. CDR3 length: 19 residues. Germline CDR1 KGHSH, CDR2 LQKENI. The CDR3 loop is CASSPNRQGYGSGANVLTF. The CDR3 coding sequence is TGTGCCAGCTCACCTAATCGGCAGGGTTATGGCTCTGGGGCCAACGTCCTGACTTTC.

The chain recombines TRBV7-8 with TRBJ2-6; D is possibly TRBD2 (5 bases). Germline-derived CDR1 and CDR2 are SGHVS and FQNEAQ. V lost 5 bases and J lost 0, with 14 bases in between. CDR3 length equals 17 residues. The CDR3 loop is CASSPGWPLSGANVLTF. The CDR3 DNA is TGTGCCAGCAGCCCGGGGTGGCCCCTCTCTGGGGCCAACGTCCTGACTTTC.